This T cell receptor beta chain is from a study of identifying expanded T cells in peripheral blood. Generated by immunoSEQ multiplex PCR, the TCRdb table keeps only in-frame clones and is missing some. The sample lists approximately 120,000 clones; 88% were seen once. The CDR3 totals 14 residues. Germline assignment: CDR1 LNHDA and CDR2 SQIVND (reference sequence). With 2 bases clipped from V and 5 bases from J, the junction kept 5 bases outside the gene matches. Source material: blood. The V gene is TRBV19, the J gene TRBJ2-7, with 8 bases fitting TRBD2. The TCR comes from a person between 18 and 75 years old in good health. CDR3 bases: TGTGCCAGTAGTATACTTAGCGGGACGAACGAGCAGTACTTC. Amino acids: CASSILSGTNEQYF.